This T cell receptor beta chain was captured in a study of shared clonotypes between healthy human individuals. Looked up from germline, CDR1 is SGDLS and CDR2 is YYNGEE. CDR3 size: 16 residues. V lost 0 bases and J lost 5, with 14 bases in between. In CD8 memory, CD45RO+ cells were put together with CCR7-negative CD45RA+ TemRA cells. DNA at around 200 ng, approximately 30,000 T cell genomes, went into sorted-subset replicate PCRs. As handled by the study authors: With immunoSEQ giving junction-only sequences and no quality scores, filtering differed. Some clones are missing from TCRdb's copy, which holds only in-frame ones; the method was immunoSEQ multiplex PCR. The V and J calls and clone size were taken over from that table, and D and trimming were inferred from the DNA. The sample records roughly 720,000 clones, roughly 87% being singletons. This clone was counted only a few times.

The sequencing sample was made of memory CD8+ T cells from PBMCs. Subset here: CD45RO+ cells pooled with CCR7-negative TemRA cells. The source of this sequence is a man aged 18 to 29 in good health. Some clones in this sample may be carry-over from other donors' samples. The V gene is TRBV9, the J gene TRBJ2-2; D is ambiguous. CDR3 in DNA: TGTGCCAGCAGCGTAGTACCGCCTCCTGGGACCGGGGAGCTGTTTTTT. It translates to CASSVVPPPGTGELFF.